The present TCR beta chain was sequenced within a study of OX40 agonist ivuxolimab in advanced cancers. The CDR3 is 17 amino acids. V lost 6 bases, J lost 1 base, and 6 bases stayed unmatched. From germline, CDR1 is KGHSY and CDR2 FQNENV. Some clones are missing from TCRdb's copy, which holds only in-frame ones; the method was immunoSEQ multiplex PCR. The data contain about 85,000 clones, 80% to 90% of them singletons. Source: CD4+ or CD8+ T cells sorted from blood, taken in a trial of the OX40 agonist ivuxolimab. The V gene is TRBV16, the J gene TRBJ2-5; 15 bases align to TRBD2. This clonotype was obtained from an adult with an advanced solid tumor such as melanoma, head and neck, liver or kidney cancer. Written as DNA, the CDR3 is TGTGCCAGCAGTCCCGGGACTAGCGGGGGGTCCCAAGAGACCCAGTACTTC. It specifies CASSPGTSGGSQETQYF.